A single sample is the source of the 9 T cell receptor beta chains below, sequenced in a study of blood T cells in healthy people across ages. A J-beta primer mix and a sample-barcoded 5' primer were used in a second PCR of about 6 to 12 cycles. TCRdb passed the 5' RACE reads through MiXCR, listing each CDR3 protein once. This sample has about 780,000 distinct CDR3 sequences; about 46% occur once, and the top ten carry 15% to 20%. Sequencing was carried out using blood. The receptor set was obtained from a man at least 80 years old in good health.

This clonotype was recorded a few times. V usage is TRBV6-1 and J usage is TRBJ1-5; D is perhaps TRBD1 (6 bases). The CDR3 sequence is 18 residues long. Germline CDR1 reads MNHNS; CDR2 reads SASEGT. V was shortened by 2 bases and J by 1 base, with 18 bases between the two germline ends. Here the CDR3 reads CASSETGRRGRSNQPQHF. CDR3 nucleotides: TGTGCCAGCAGTGAAACGGGTCGCAGGGGTCGAAGCAATCAGCCCCAGCATTTT.

CDR3 bases: TGTGCCAGCAGCCAAAGGACAACGGGAGAAAGAAATGAGCAGTTCTTC. Its protein product is CASSQRTTGERNEQFF. This rearrangement joins TRBV14 to TRBJ2-1, with D perhaps TRBD2 (6 bases). Germline V gene data show CDR1 as SGHDN and CDR2 as FVKESK. The CDR3 is made up of 16 amino acids. V was pared by 2 bases and J by 7 bases, with 18 bases between.

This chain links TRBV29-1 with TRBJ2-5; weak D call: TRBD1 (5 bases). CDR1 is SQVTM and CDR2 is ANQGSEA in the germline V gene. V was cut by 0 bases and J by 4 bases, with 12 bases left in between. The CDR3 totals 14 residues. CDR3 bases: TGCAGCGTTGAAGATCCAGGGCAATTAGAGACCCAGTACTTC. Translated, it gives CSVEDPGQLETQYF.

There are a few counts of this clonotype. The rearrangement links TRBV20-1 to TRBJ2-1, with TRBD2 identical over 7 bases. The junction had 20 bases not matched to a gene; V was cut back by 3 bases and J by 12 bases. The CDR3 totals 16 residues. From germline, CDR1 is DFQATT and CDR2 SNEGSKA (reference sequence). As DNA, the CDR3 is TGCAGTGCTAGTATTTCATCCGGGGCCAGACCGGGGGGGCAGTTCTTC. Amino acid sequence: CSASISSGARPGGQFF.

CDR3 in DNA: TGTGCCAGCAGTTTGGAAGTTTTCGAGGGCCCTACCAGGGAGACCCAGTTCTTC. Its translation is CASSLEVFEGPTRETQFF. This chain connects TRBV12-3 or TRBV12-4 to TRBJ2-1; perhaps D is TRBD1 or TRBD2 (5 bases each). V dropped 3 bases and J dropped 13 bases, with 31 bases sitting between them. This CDR3 contains 18 residues.

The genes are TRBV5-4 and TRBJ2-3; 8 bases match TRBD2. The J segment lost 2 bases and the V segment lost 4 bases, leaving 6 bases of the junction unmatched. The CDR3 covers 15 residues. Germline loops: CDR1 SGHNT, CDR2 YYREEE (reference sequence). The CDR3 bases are TGTGCCAGCAGCGTCGTAGCGGGGCACACAGATACGCAGTATTTT. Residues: CASSVVAGHTDTQYF.

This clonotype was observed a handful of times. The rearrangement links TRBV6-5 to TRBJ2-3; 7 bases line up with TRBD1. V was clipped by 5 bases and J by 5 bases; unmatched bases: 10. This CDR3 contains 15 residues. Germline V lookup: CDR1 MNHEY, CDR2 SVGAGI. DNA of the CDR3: TGTGCCAGCAGTGAGATGACAGGGTTTCGAGATACGCAGTATTTT. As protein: CASSEMTGFRDTQYF.

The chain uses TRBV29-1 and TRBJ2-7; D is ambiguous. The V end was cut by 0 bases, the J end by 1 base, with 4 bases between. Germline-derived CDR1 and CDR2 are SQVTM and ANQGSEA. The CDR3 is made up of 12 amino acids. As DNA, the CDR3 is TGCAGCGTTGAAGATCAATCCTACGAGCAGTACTTC. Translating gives CSVEDQSYEQYF.

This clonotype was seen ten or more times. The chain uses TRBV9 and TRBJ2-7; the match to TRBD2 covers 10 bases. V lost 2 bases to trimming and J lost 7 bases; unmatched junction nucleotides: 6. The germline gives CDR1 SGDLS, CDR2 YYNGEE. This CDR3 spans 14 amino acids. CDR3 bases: TGTGCCAGCAGCGTCGGACTAGCGGCGGGAGAGCAGTACTTC. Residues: CASSVGLAAGEQYF.